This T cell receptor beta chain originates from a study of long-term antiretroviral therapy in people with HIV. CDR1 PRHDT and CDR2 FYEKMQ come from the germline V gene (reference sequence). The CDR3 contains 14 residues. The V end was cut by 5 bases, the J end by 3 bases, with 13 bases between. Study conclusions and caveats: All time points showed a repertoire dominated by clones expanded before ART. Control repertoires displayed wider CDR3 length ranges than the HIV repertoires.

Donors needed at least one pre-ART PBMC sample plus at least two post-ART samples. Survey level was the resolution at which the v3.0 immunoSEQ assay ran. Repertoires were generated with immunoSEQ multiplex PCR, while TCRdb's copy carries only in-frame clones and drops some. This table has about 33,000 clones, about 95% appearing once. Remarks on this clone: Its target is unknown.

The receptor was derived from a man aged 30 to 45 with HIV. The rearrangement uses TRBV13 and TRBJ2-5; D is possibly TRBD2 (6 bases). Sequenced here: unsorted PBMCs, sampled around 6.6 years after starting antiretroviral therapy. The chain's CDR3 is CASSTIAEEETQYF. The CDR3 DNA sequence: TGTGCCAGCAGCACCATAGCGGAGGAAGAGACCCAGTACTTC. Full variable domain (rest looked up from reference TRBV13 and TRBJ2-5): AAGVIQSPRHLIKEKRETATLKCYPIPRHDTVYWYQQGPGQDPQFLISFYEKMQSDKGSIPDRFSAQQFSDYHSELNMSSLELGDSALYFCASSTIAEEETQYFGPGTRLLVL.